This TCR beta chain came from a study of T-cell reconstitution after alpha-beta-depleted transplantation in children. Study-wide points: After transplant, high TCRbeta diversity at day 60 in some patients arose from surviving recipient T cells and thymic progenitors. From newly produced T cells came most of the T-cell counts and diversity one year after transplant.

Preparation of the TCRbeta library was carried out with unique molecular identifiers. TCRdb re-called the PCR reads through MiXCR, storing one row per CDR3 protein. Of 780,000 or so distinct CDR3 sequences listed, roughly 16% are singletons. This clonotype appeared a few times. Its specificity is not known. This CDR3 fails to terminate in the conserved phenylalanine or tryptophan, so it likely reflects a read error. It is unclear where the CDR3 begins or ends on the DNA, so no DNA is shown, and the CDR3 is as TCRdb lists it. CDR1 and CDR2 from the germline V gene are SGHTA and FQGTGA. The CDR3 has 16 amino acids, counting both end residues.

The receptor was isolated from a male patient younger than 18 who had a stem cell transplant for acute lymphoblastic leukemia, so the T cells may come from the graft donor. Material: PBMCs, mostly from graft donor cells, obtained 360 days after TCRalphabeta/CD19-depleted stem cell transplant. The V gene is TRBV7-3, the J gene TRBJ2-1; the table gives TRBD1 as D, unverified against the DNA. The CDR3 region is CASSLGSPEELLMAVP.